This T cell receptor beta chain was sequenced for a study of blood T cell repertoires in COVID-19. Trimming removed 1 base from V and 6 bases from J, with 19 bases in between. The germline V gene has CDR1 MNHEY and CDR2 SMNVEV (reference sequence). This CDR3 has 17 amino acids. This clone came up once. Profiling relied on immunoSEQ multiplex PCR, and the TCRdb table lists in-frame clones only, not all of them. The sample shows 120,000 to 150,000 clones, around four fifths of them seen only once. This chain uses TRBV27 with TRBJ1-5, with a tentative D call TRBD1 (5 bases). The TCR originated in a middle-aged woman with active or convalescent COVID-19. Sequenced material: peripheral blood. The chain's CDR3 is CASSLWGFALGGQPQHF. DNA of the CDR3: TGTGCCAGCAGTTTATGGGGCTTCGCACTGGGGGGTCAGCCCCAGCATTTT.